The sequence of this T cell receptor beta chain was determined in a study of PD-1 blockade in classical Hodgkin lymphoma. Study-wide findings and caveats: Complete responders had baseline diversity similar to newly diagnosed patients.

In the case of this clone: As yet, its antigen is unknown.

Patients all relapsed after autologous stem cell transplantation, and there was variation in brentuximab vedotin exposure. Clones were sequenced by immunoSEQ multiplex PCR, and TCRdb holds only the in-frame ones, with some missing. The data contain fewer than 90,000 clones, approximately 91% of them singletons. The ends were cut back, 4 bases at V and 10 bases at J, with 13 bases in the middle. This CDR3 is 13 amino acids long. The germline V gene has CDR1 SGHTA and CDR2 FQGNSA. The receptor was derived from a human donor with classical Hodgkin lymphoma. The chain has TRBV7-2 and TRBJ2-2; D may be TRBD1 (5 bases). The material was peripheral blood mononuclear cells (PBMCs), obtained at baseline. This CDR3 is CASSYGLQEELFF. CDR3 nucleotide sequence: TGTGCCAGCAGCTATGGGTTACAGGAGGAGCTGTTTTTT.